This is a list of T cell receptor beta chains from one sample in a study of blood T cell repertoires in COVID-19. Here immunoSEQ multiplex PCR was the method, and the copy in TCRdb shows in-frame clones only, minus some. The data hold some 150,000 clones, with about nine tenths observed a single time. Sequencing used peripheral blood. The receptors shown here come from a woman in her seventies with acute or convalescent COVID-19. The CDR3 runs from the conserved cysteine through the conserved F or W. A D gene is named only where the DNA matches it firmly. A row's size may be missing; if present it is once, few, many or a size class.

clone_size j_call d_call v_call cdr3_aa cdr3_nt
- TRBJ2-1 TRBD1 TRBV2 CASSEWAGGFNEQFF TGTGCCAGCAGTGAATGGGCAGGGGGCTTCAATGAGCAGTTCTTC
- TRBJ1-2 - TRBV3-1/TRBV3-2 CASSHRGGGYTF TGTGCCAGCAGCCACCGGGGGGGCGGCTACACCTTC
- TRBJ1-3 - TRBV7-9 CASSPDRPFSGNTIYF TGTGCCAGCAGCCCCGACAGGCCATTCTCTGGAAACACCATATATTTT
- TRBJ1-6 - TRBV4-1 CASSPGETSGSPLHF TGCGCCAGCAGCCCAGGGGAGACATCAGGGTCACCCCTCCACTTT
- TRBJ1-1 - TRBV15 CATSIRQENTEAFF TGTGCCACCAGCATAAGACAGGAAAACACTGAAGCTTTCTTT
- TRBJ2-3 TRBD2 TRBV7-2 CASSLDTSGGTDTQYF TGTGCCAGCAGCTTAGACACTAGCGGGGGTACAGATACGCAGTATTTT
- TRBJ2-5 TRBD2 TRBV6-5 CASSYDGGGRQETQYF TGTGCCAGCAGTTACGACGGGGGGGGGCGCCAAGAGACCCAGTACTTC
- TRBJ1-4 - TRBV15 CATSRVGGAREKLFF TGTGCCACCAGCAGAGTAGGGGGGGCGAGAGAAAAACTGTTTTTT
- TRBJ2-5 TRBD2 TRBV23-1 CASSHLVGGAVIKETQYF TGCGCCAGCAGTCACCTCGTCGGGGGGGCAGTTATAAAAGAGACCCAGTACTTC
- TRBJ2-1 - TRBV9 CASSAMDRSSYNEQFF TGTGCCAGCAGCGCAATGGACAGAAGCTCCTACAATGAGCAGTTCTTC
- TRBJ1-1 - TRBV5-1 CASSLDSRPAMDTEAFF TGCGCCAGCAGCTTGGATTCCAGGCCCGCGATGGACACTGAAGCTTTCTTT
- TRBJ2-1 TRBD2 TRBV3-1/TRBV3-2 CASSLGPGGGFGNEQFF TGTGCCAGCAGCCTCGGCCCGGGCGGGGGGTTCGGGAATGAGCAGTTCTTC
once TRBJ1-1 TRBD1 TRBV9 CASSVGTGGLDTEAFF TGTGCCAGCAGCGTAGGGACAGGGGGCCTGGACACTGAAGCTTTCTTT
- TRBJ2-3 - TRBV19 CASRSGGTDTQYF TGTGCCAGTAGATCGGGGGGCACAGATACGCAGTATTTT
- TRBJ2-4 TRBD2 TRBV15 CATSRPTQRGMAKNIQYF TGTGCCACCAGCAGACCTACGCAGCGGGGGATGGCCAAAAACATTCAGTACTTC
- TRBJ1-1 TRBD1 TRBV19 CASRISGTEAFVAFF TGTGCCAGTAGGATTTCCGGGACAGAGGCATTCGTAGCTTTCTTT
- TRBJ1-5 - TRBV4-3 CASSQDRGQPQHF TGCGCCAGCAGCCAAGATCGGGGTCAGCCCCAGCATTTT